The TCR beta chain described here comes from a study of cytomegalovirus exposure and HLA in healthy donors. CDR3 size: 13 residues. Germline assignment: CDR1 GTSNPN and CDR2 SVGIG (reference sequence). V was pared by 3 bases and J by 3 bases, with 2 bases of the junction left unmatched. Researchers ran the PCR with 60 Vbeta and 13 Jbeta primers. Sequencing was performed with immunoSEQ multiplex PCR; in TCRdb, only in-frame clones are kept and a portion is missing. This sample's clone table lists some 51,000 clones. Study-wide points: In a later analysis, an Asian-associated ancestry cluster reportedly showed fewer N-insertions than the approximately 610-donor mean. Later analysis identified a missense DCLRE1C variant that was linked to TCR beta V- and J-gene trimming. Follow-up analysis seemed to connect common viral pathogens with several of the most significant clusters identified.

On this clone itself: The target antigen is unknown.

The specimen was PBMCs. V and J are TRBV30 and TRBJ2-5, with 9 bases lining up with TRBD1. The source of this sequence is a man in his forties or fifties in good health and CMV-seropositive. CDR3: CAWRTGGEETQYF. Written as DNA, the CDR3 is TGTGCCTGGAGAACAGGGGGCGAAGAGACCCAGTACTTC. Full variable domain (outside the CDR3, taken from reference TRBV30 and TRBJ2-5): SQTIHQWPATLVQPVGSPLSLECTVEGTSNPNLYWYRQAAGRGLQLLFYSVGIGQISSEVPQNLSASRPQDRQFILSSKKLLLSDSGFYLCAWRTGGEETQYFGPGTRLLVL.